This passage covers 20 T cell receptor beta chains from one sample sequenced in a study of post-analysis software for immune sequencing data. Study-wide findings and caveats: There were five or six TRBV segments more frequent in patients than controls, and TRBV5-6, TRBV5-1 and TRBV20-1 were among them.

No antigen is known for these receptors. TCR beta cDNA libraries included unique molecular identifiers. A single record per CDR3 protein comes from TCRdb applying MiXCR to the PCR reads. The data hold 450,000 to 650,000 distinct CDR3 sequences, with 44% observed a single time. The sample consisted of blood. The receptor source for this set is a girl between 10 and 17 years old with multiple sclerosis.

This clonotype was counted between two and nine times. The chain combines TRBV14 with TRBJ2-7; no reliable D call. The CDR3 has 12 residues. CDR1 and CDR2 from the germline V gene are SGHDN and FVKESK. V was clipped by 1 base and J by 9 bases, with 10 bases between them. This CDR3 reads CASSQVPSRQYF. The CDR3 nucleotides read TGTGCCAGCAGCCAAGTTCCCTCGCGGCAGTACTTC.

This clonotype was detected a few times. This rearrangement joins TRBV12-3 or TRBV12-4 to TRBJ1-1; D gene unclear. V was cut by 1 base and J by 4 bases, with 10 bases left in between. The CDR3 is made up of 14 amino acids. The CDR3 DNA is TGTGCCAGCAGTTTAGGGGAACGGGTCACTGAAGCTTTCTTT. Translated, it gives CASSLGERVTEAFF.

The J gene is TRBJ2-5, the V gene TRBV12-3 or TRBV12-4, with D perhaps given as TRBD1 or TRBD2 (5 bases each). TRBJ2-7 explains the end of the DNA better; the J call may be wrong. The CDR3 consists of 15 residues. The CDR3 loop reads CASSPRDGRIYEQYF. CDR3 DNA: TGTGCCAGCAGCCCCCGGGACGGACGTATCTACGAGCAGTACTTC.

This clonotype was counted many times. The chain links TRBV7-3 to TRBJ2-3, with 7 bases identical to TRBD2. Trimming at V came to 5 bases and at J to 2 bases, leaving 7 bases not matched to a gene. The V gene's germline CDR1 is SGHTA and CDR2 FQGTGA. This CDR3 region has 15 residues. This chain's CDR3 is CASSRTGGSTDTQYF. DNA of the CDR3: TGTGCCAGCAGCCGCACCGGGGGGTCCACAGATACGCAGTATTTT.

The rearrangement joins TRBV20-1 to TRBJ2-1; D might be TRBD1 (5 bases). Deletions cut 6 bases from V and 13 bases from J, with 28 bases between. CDR1 DFQATT and CDR2 SNEGSKA come from the germline V gene (reference sequence). The CDR3 has 15 amino acids. The CDR3 spells CSAQSFDSFQETQFF. Written as DNA, the CDR3 is TGCAGTGCCCAATCATTCGACAGTTTTCAAGAGACCCAGTTCTTC.

This clonotype showed up just a few times. CDR3: CSVAPGTSEYEQYF. In DNA, the CDR3 is TGCAGCGTAGCCCCCGGGACTAGCGAATACGAGCAGTACTTC. The rearrangement joins TRBV29-1 to TRBJ2-7; TRBD2 matches at 10 bases. CDR1 is SQVTM and CDR2 is ANQGSEA in the germline V gene. CDR3 length: 14 residues. The trim removed 6 bases at V and 4 bases at J, leaving 9 bases unmatched.

V and J are TRBV3-1 and TRBJ1-5; tentative D call: TRBD1 (6 bases). This CDR3 has 15 amino acids. Trimming stripped 1 base from V and 4 bases from J, with 11 bases between. Germline CDR1 and CDR2: LGHDT and YNNKEL (reference sequence). This chain's CDR3 is CASSQGVDRNQPQHF. CDR3 nucleotide sequence: TGTGCCAGCAGCCAAGGGGTCGACAGGAATCAGCCCCAGCATTTT.

A few counts support this clonotype. V gene TRBV29-1 combines with J gene TRBJ2-7; D is ambiguous. The CDR3 is made up of 15 amino acids. The germline V gene has CDR1 SQVTM and CDR2 ANQGSEA. Trimming took 5 bases from V and 2 from J, leaving 19 bases between them. CDR3 residues: CSVPFGVLVTYEQYF. The CDR3, as DNA: TGCAGCGTTCCTTTCGGAGTCCTAGTAACCTACGAGCAGTACTTC.

A remark on this clonotype: The junction and the germline gene differ at one end; a read error may be behind it. The chain links TRBV20-1 to TRBJ2-3, with a possible D match to TRBD2 (5 bases). Germline CDR1 DFQATT, CDR2 SNEGSKA (reference sequence). The CDR3 spans 14 residues. The CDR3 DNA reads as TGCAGTGCTGGAGATTTTAGCGCCCTAGATACGCAGTATTTT. Residues: CSAGDFSALDTQYF.

This clonotype has only one observation. The rearrangement links TRBV5-5 to TRBJ2-5; D is possibly TRBD2 (6 bases). The CDR3 is made up of 15 amino acids. Germline CDR1 reads SGHKS; CDR2 reads YYEKEE (reference sequence). The ends were cut back, 4 bases at V and 3 bases at J, with 16 bases in the middle. The CDR3 DNA reads as TGTGCCAGCAGCCCCGGAGGGTTGGAGAAAGAGACCCAGTACTTC. It specifies CASSPGGLEKETQYF.

This clonotype was counted between two and nine times. The chain couples TRBV7-9 to TRBJ2-1; 11 positions match TRBD2. Per germline, CDR1 SEHNR and CDR2 FQNEAQ (reference sequence). The CDR3 totals 14 residues. With V trimmed by 5 bases and J by 9 bases, 6 bases remained unmatched. The CDR3 DNA reads as TGTGCCAGCAGCCCGGGGACTAGCGGCGCTGAGCAGTTCTTC. It encodes CASSPGTSGAEQFF.

This clonotype was counted between two and nine times. This chain links TRBV6-5 with TRBJ1-2; no reliable D call. The germline V gene has CDR1 MNHEY and CDR2 SVGAGI. V lost 4 bases, J lost 2 bases, and 8 bases lay in between. The CDR3 loop spans 13 amino acids. CDR3 region: CASSSTLNYGYTF. The CDR3 DNA follows: TGTGCCAGCAGTTCGACACTCAACTATGGCTACACCTTC.

The J gene is TRBJ2-7, the V gene TRBV7-6; D unresolved. Deletions cut 5 bases from V and 12 bases from J, with 20 bases between. The CDR3 is made up of 13 amino acids. Per germline, CDR1 SGHVS and CDR2 FNYEAQ. This chain's CDR3 is CASSRGPDETLYF. The CDR3 nucleotides are TGTGCCAGCAGCCGTGGGCCCGATGAGACCCTGTACTTC.

The chain combines TRBV29-1 with TRBJ2-3, with D unclear. V gave up 0 bases and J gave up 2 bases, with 15 bases separating them. The CDR3 consists of 16 residues. From germline, CDR1 is SQVTM and CDR2 ANQGSEA. This chain's CDR3 is CSVEDSNSSPTDTQYF. The CDR3 nucleotides read TGCAGCGTTGAAGATTCGAACAGTTCCCCCACAGATACGCAGTATTTT.

This clonotype was detected only a few times. The chain links TRBV7-9 to TRBJ2-1; TRBD2 matches at 7 bases. The V and J ends lost 4 bases and 7 bases, in that order; junction bases with no gene match: 10. Germline CDR1 is SEHNR and CDR2 is FQNEAQ (reference sequence). This CDR3 is 15 amino acids long. This chain's CDR3 is CASSSPELGGNEQFF. Here the CDR3 DNA reads TGTGCCAGCAGCTCCCCGGAGTTGGGGGGGAATGAGCAGTTCTTC.

This clonotype showed up just a few times. This sequence joins TRBV10-3 and TRBJ2-5, with D perhaps matching TRBD1 or TRBD2 (5 bases each). V dropped 2 bases and J dropped 4 bases, with 17 bases sitting between them. CDR1 and CDR2 (germline): ENHRY, SYGVKD. The CDR3 consists of 16 residues. CDR3 in DNA: TGTGCCATCAGTGAGAACCTGGGACGGCTTCCAGAGACCCAGTACTTC. Its translation is CAISENLGRLPETQYF.

V gene TRBV10-3 combines with J gene TRBJ2-3; TRBD1 might be the D (6 bases). With 10 bases removed from V and 0 bases from J, the gap between germline ends came to 14 bases. This CDR3 contains 14 residues. CDR1 ENHRY and CDR2 SYGVKD come from the germline V gene. CDR3 in amino acids: CATRQVLSTDTQYF. The DNA for the CDR3 is TGTGCCACCCGACAGGTCCTGAGCACAGATACGCAGTATTTT.

The chain recombines TRBV7-9 with TRBJ2-7; D is perhaps TRBD2 (6 bases). The CDR3 covers 18 residues. Germline assignment: CDR1 SEHNR and CDR2 FQNEAQ (reference sequence). The V gene lost 3 bases and the J gene lost 5 bases, with 26 bases spanning the gap. Here the CDR3 DNA reads TGTGCCAGCAGCTTGACCTCCTCTGGCCCAGGCGGGGAAGACGAGCAGTACTTC. Protein product: CASSLTSSGPGGEDEQYF.

The chain recombines TRBV7-9 with TRBJ1-2; D call uncertain. Germline CDR1 is SEHNR and CDR2 is FQNEAQ (reference sequence). CDR3 length equals 14 residues. Trimming removed 2 bases from V and 3 bases from J, with 10 bases in between. The CDR3 loop is CASSLHGDHYGYTF. CDR3 nucleotide sequence: TGTGCCAGCAGCTTACATGGCGATCACTATGGCTACACCTTC.

The V gene is TRBV12-3 or TRBV12-4, the J gene TRBJ2-6, with 10 bases lining up with TRBD1. The CDR3 is made up of 18 amino acids. Losses at the gene ends were 5 bases for V and 0 bases for J; bases not matched to a gene: 7. DNA of the CDR3: TGTGCCAGCAGTCCCGGGGACAGGGGAACCTCTGGGGCCAACGTCCTGACTTTC. The encoded protein is CASSPGDRGTSGANVLTF.